Listed here is a single T cell receptor (beta chain). CDR1 is SEHNR and CDR2 is FQNEAQ in the germline V gene (reference sequence). This CDR3 region has 13 residues. Trimming left V 3 bases short and J 4 bases short, with 9 bases between. The source of the sample is a study of blood T cell repertoires in COVID-19. Across the whole study: Acute and convalescent COVID-19 specimens originated in the United States, Italy and Spain.

This table comes from immunoSEQ multiplex PCR, and its TCRdb copy is limited to in-frame clones, with some not included. The sample shows hundreds of thousands of clones, about three quarters of them seen only once. The chain links TRBV7-9 to TRBJ1-2, with D possibly TRBD1 on 6 matching bases. The sample comprised peripheral blood. The sequence derives from a woman older than 75 with acute or convalescent COVID-19. The CDR3 is CASSFGGAYGYTF. CDR3 bases: TGTGCCAGCAGCTTTGGGGGGGCCTATGGCTACACCTTC.